The 3 T cell receptor beta chains reported below all come from one sample, sequenced in a study of blood T cells in healthy people across ages (dated by TCRdb to between 2014 and 2016). Libraries came from 5' RACE. Instrument on record: Illumina HiSeq 2500. A second PCR of 7 to 11 cycles was performed with a sample-barcoded 5' primer and a J-beta primer mix. The public reads were quality trimmed at Q25 with fastp and then assembled into clones with MiXCR by TCRdb, keeping productive beta chains. Identical CDR3 protein sequences are pooled into one entry, listed with their most common genes and DNA. The sample table holds 800,000 to 950,000 distinct CDR3 sequences, of which roughly 28% were seen once. The top ten hold roughly 10% of the sample. The sample was also linked to a second study, of T cells of mothers and their children.

The sample comprised blood. The receptors come from a woman aged 35 to 49 in good health.

Ten or more counts support this clonotype. This sequence joins TRBV7-9 and TRBJ2-1; 8 bases are a match to TRBD1. This CDR3 has 15 residues. J was trimmed by 8 bases and V by 2 bases; bases with no gene match: 8. Germline loops: CDR1 SEHNR, CDR2 FQNEAQ (reference sequence). The CDR3 nucleotides are TGTGCCAGCAGCTTAAGGTCAGGGGGCGGCGATGAGCAGTTCTTC. Its protein product is CASSLRSGGGDEQFF.

The chain employs TRBV7-9 and TRBJ1-2; 7 positions match TRBD1. V lost 8 bases to trimming and J lost 9 bases; unmatched junction nucleotides: 18. Germline V lookup: CDR1 SEHNR, CDR2 FQNEAQ (reference sequence). CDR3 length: 15 residues. CDR3 in DNA: TGTGCCAGCCTGGGGGAGGGGGCTCTGGGATCAAGCTACACCTTC. Its translation is CASLGEGALGSSYTF.

The CDR3 is CSARDLLAGAEDTQYF. Written as DNA, the CDR3 is TGCAGTGCTAGAGATCTGCTAGCGGGAGCCGAAGATACGCAGTATTTT. The rearrangement uses TRBV20-1 and TRBJ2-3, with TRBD2 matching over 10 bases. V lost 0 bases and J lost 5; bases outside the gene matches: 8. Germline V gene sequence: CDR1 DFQATT, CDR2 SNEGSKA (reference sequence). The CDR3 consists of 16 residues.